Listed here are 30 T cell receptor beta chains from one sample, sequenced in a study of shared clonotypes between healthy human individuals. Positively selected for CCR7, the CD45RO-negative cells used as naive CD8 cells excluded terminally differentiated effector memory CD45RA+ cells. Produced via immunoSEQ multiplex PCR; TCRdb's table is partial and in-frame only. The sample consists of some 800,000 clones, over 90% of them appearing once. The sample was naive CD8+ T cells sorted from blood. The receptors shown here come from a man younger than 40 in good health.

The chain recombines TRBV4-2 with TRBJ2-6; no reliable D call. V lost 0 bases and J 0 bases, leaving 12 bases between the germline ends. The V gene's germline CDR1 is LGHNA and CDR2 YNFKEQ. The length of the CDR3 is 18 residues. The CDR3 nucleotides are TGTGCCAGCAGCCAAGATATCGGACGTAACTCTGGGGCCAACGTCCTGACTTTC. Protein sequence: CASSQDIGRNSGANVLTF.

V usage is TRBV7-9 and J usage is TRBJ2-5, with D possibly being TRBD1 or TRBD2 (5 bases each). Germline values: CDR1 SEHNR, CDR2 FQNEAQ (reference sequence). V dropped 7 bases and J dropped 2 bases, with 17 bases sitting between them. The CDR3 totals 15 residues. The CDR3 DNA follows: TGTGCCAGCACCCAAGCGGTTGGGGGACAAGAGACCCAGTACTTC. Encoded protein: CASTQAVGGQETQYF.

V usage is TRBV2 and J usage is TRBJ2-2; D not resolved. V dropped 11 bases and J dropped 4 bases, with 14 bases sitting between them. The CDR3 loop spans 13 amino acids. CDR1 SNHLY and CDR2 FYNNEI come from the germline V gene. The CDR3 nucleotides are TGTGCCGTCGGAATTCAACCCACCGGGGAGCTGTTTTTT. This gives the protein CAVGIQPTGELFF.

The rearrangement joins TRBV7-9 to TRBJ2-2; 10 bases map to TRBD2. The CDR3 extends over 16 amino acids. Trimming cost V 5 bases and J 5 bases; bases outside gene matches: 8. In germline, CDR1 is SEHNR, CDR2 FQNEAQ (reference sequence). Here the CDR3 DNA reads TGTGCCAGCAGCCTCCTAGCGGGAGAGAGGACCGGGGAGCTGTTTTTT. Translation gives CASSLLAGERTGELFF. Complete variable domain (other parts from reference TRBV7-9 and TRBJ2-2): DTGVSQNPRHKITKRGQNVTFRCDPISEHNRLYWYRQTLGQGPEFLTYFQNEAQLEKSRLLSDRFSAERPKGSFSTLEIQRTEQGDSAMYLCASSLLAGERTGELFFGEGSRLTVL.

This chain links TRBV5-5 with TRBJ2-3; D may be TRBD2 (6 bases). Germline loops: CDR1 SGHKS, CDR2 YYEKEE (reference sequence). This CDR3 has 15 amino acids. V was trimmed by 0 bases and J by 3 bases, leaving 11 bases between them. The CDR3 reads CASSLAERGTDTQYF. For the CDR3, the DNA is TGTGCCAGCAGCTTGGCCGAACGGGGGACAGATACGCAGTATTTT.

This chain joins TRBV27 and TRBJ2-5; D possibly corresponds to TRBD2 (5 bases). This CDR3 spans 16 amino acids. The V gene's germline CDR1 is MNHEY and CDR2 SMNVEV (reference sequence). V lost 5 bases to trimming and J lost 5 bases, with 21 bases between them. The CDR3 loop is CASSVIQRRVRETQYF. CDR3 coding DNA: TGTGCCAGCAGTGTTATCCAGCGGCGGGTTCGGGAGACCCAGTACTTC.

The CDR3 is CSVEDPRGSSEQYF. CDR3 nucleotides: TGCAGCGTTGAAGATCCTAGGGGATCTAGCGAGCAGTACTTC. The chain couples TRBV29-1 to TRBJ2-7; possibly TRBD1 for D (5 bases). There are 14 residues in the CDR3. V gave up 0 bases and J gave up 6 bases, with 15 bases separating them. Germline values: CDR1 SQVTM, CDR2 ANQGSEA.

V gene TRBV13 combines with J gene TRBJ2-7; D is unresolved. The V and J ends lost 4 bases and 1 base respectively, with 5 bases between them. Germline CDR1 is PRHDT and CDR2 is FYEKMQ (reference sequence). This CDR3 comprises 12 residues. For the CDR3, the DNA is TGTGCCAGCAGCTACACATCCTACGAGCAGTACTTC. Protein product: CASSYTSYEQYF.

This rearrangement joins TRBV10-2 to TRBJ2-5; D possibly corresponds to TRBD1 (5 bases). The length of the CDR3 is 13 residues. Per germline, CDR1 WSHSY and CDR2 SAAADI. V was clipped by 6 bases and J by 3 bases, with 11 bases between them. CDR3 protein: CASRGPDKETQYF. CDR3 bases: TGCGCCAGCAGGGGGCCAGATAAAGAGACCCAGTACTTC.

The chain is built from TRBV4-1 and TRBJ2-1; D ambiguous. The CDR3 extends over 13 amino acids. The V end lost 3 bases, the J end lost 5 bases, and 8 bases lay between the germline ends. In germline, CDR1 is MGHRA, CDR2 YSYEKL. The CDR3 sequence is CASSQIRNNEQFF. The CDR3 nucleotides are TGCGCCAGCAGCCAGATCAGAAACAATGAGCAGTTCTTC.

This clone is a singleton in its sample. This sequence joins TRBV14 and TRBJ2-5, with D possibly matching TRBD2 (6 bases). Trimming shortened V by 1 base and J by 6 bases, and 21 bases separated the two germline ends. This CDR3 is built from 17 residues. The germline gives CDR1 SGHDN, CDR2 FVKESK. The chain's CDR3 is CASSQVEIREWGKTQYF. The CDR3 nucleotides read TGTGCCAGCAGCCAAGTGGAAATACGGGAGTGGGGAAAGACCCAGTACTTC.

This clone was found many times. The identical CDR3 is also encoded by other nucleotide sequences in the sample. The chain links TRBV27 to TRBJ2-7; D call uncertain. CDR1 is MNHEY, CDR2 SMNVEV, per germline (reference sequence). This CDR3 comprises 12 residues. Trimming shortened V by 1 base and J by 5 bases, and 6 bases separated the two germline ends. The CDR3 here is CASSLLGDEQYF. As DNA, the CDR3 is TGTGCCAGCAGTTTATTGGGCGACGAGCAGTACTTC.

The rearrangement joins TRBV12-1 to TRBJ1-5; the table's TRBD1 call for D was not verified on the DNA. TRBV12-1 is a pseudogene. This CDR3 contains 14 residues. The CDR3 DNA sequence: TGTGCCAGCAGCTTTGGCAGTGATGATCAGCCCCAGCATTTT. It translates to CASSFGSDDQPQHF.

The gene calls are TRBV29-1 and TRBJ2-2; D is ambiguous. V lost 4 bases to trimming and J lost 2 bases, with 8 bases between them. The CDR3 consists of 13 residues. Germline V gene data show CDR1 as SQVTM and CDR2 as ANQGSEA. CDR3 amino acids: CSVVLDNTGELFF. The DNA of the CDR3 is TGCAGCGTTGTCCTGGATAACACCGGGGAGCTGTTTTTT.

This clone is a singleton in its sample. The V gene is TRBV19, the J gene TRBJ2-7; TRBD1 aligns across 7 bases. Germline values: CDR1 LNHDA, CDR2 SQIVND (reference sequence). The CDR3 spans 13 residues. V shed 8 bases and J 2 bases; nucleotides not matched to a gene: 6. CDR3 nucleotide sequence: TGTGCCAGTTGGGACAGTACTACCTACGAGCAGTACTTC. Translated, it gives CASWDSTTYEQYF.

In nucleotides, the CDR3 is TGTGCCAGCAGTGAAACCGGCGGAAATGAAGCTTTCTTT. Residues: CASSETGGNEAFF. V is TRBV6-1 and J is TRBJ1-1; D unclear. CDR1 is MNHNS, CDR2 SASEGT, per germline. Trimming removed 2 bases from V and 7 bases from J, with 11 bases in between. This CDR3 contains 13 residues.

The chain has TRBV18 and TRBJ1-5, with D unresolved. The CDR3 consists of 15 residues. Germline V gene lookup returns CDR1 KGHSH and CDR2 LQKENI. The ends were cut back, 2 bases at V and 2 bases at J, with 10 bases in the middle. The CDR3 is CASSPTWVRNQPQHF. Written as DNA, the CDR3 is TGTGCCAGCTCACCAACCTGGGTTCGCAATCAGCCCCAGCATTTT.

V usage is TRBV28 and J usage is TRBJ1-3, with a tentative D call TRBD1 (6 bases). Germline V lookup: CDR1 MDHEN, CDR2 SYDVKM. V lost 5 bases and J lost 0, with 14 bases in between. The CDR3 is 16 amino acids. The CDR3 region has the DNA TGTGCCAGCAGTGGATACAGGGTGAGCTCTGGAAACACCATATATTTT. This encodes CASSGYRVSSGNTIYF.

The V gene is TRBV9, the J gene TRBJ1-3; 10 bases line up with TRBD1. Looked up from germline, CDR1 is SGDLS and CDR2 is YYNGEE. Trimming removed 0 bases from V and 5 bases from J; junction bases left unmatched: 8. This CDR3 comprises 17 residues. The CDR3: CASSVDPGTGVRNTIYF. The CDR3 nucleotides are TGTGCCAGCAGCGTAGATCCCGGGACAGGGGTTAGAAACACCATATATTTT.

This chain links TRBV13 with TRBJ2-7; possibly TRBD1 for D (5 bases). This CDR3 contains 15 residues. The ends were cut back, 4 bases at V and 1 base at J, with 14 bases in the middle. Germline V gene lookup returns CDR1 PRHDT and CDR2 FYEKMQ (reference sequence). CDR3 amino acids: CASSSTVQDSYEQYF. The DNA of the CDR3 is TGTGCCAGCAGCTCGACCGTACAGGATTCCTACGAGCAGTACTTC.

The CDR3 DNA follows: TGTGCCAGCAGCTTAGAGCGGGACACTCGTGATACGCAGTATTTT. Protein product: CASSLERDTRDTQYF. The V and J genes are TRBV7-6 and TRBJ2-3; weak D call: TRBD2 (7 bases). The CDR3 has 15 residues. Germline values: CDR1 SGHVS, CDR2 FNYEAQ. Between the trimmed V and J ends, which lost 1 base and 6 bases, there was a span of 14 bases.

The rearrangement uses TRBV14 and TRBJ2-1; TRBD2 matches at 8 bases. Germline-derived CDR1 and CDR2 are SGHDN and FVKESK. This CDR3 has 14 amino acids. With V trimmed by 2 bases and J by 6 bases, 3 bases remained unmatched. The CDR3 reads CASSQRGRPNEQFF. The CDR3 nucleotides are TGTGCCAGCAGCCAACGCGGGAGGCCCAATGAGCAGTTCTTC.

This chain joins TRBV28 and TRBJ2-7, with 11 bases matching TRBD2. The germline V gene has CDR1 MDHEN and CDR2 SYDVKM. The CDR3 is made up of 16 amino acids. V was clipped by 5 bases and J by 4 bases; unmatched bases: 10. The CDR3 loop is CASSHMTSGDFYEQYF. CDR3 coding DNA: TGTGCCAGCAGTCATATGACTAGCGGGGACTTTTACGAGCAGTACTTC.

In its sample, this clone was seen once. The gene calls are TRBV30 and TRBJ2-3, with a tentative D call TRBD2 (6 bases). V lost 5 bases, J lost 2 bases, and 14 bases lay in between. The germline V gene encodes CDR1 GTSNPN and CDR2 SVGIG (reference sequence). CDR3 length: 14 amino acids. The CDR3, as DNA: TGTGCCTGGGCCCCTGCGGGGAACACAGATACGCAGTATTTT. Protein sequence: CAWAPAGNTDTQYF.

This chain uses TRBV19 with TRBJ2-3; D not resolved. In germline, CDR1 is LNHDA, CDR2 SQIVND (reference sequence). V gave up 5 bases and J gave up 6 bases, with 12 bases separating them. The CDR3 sequence is 13 residues long. As DNA, the CDR3 is TGTGCCAGTAGTCCCTTTGCTCGGGATACGCAGTATTTT. Its translation is CASSPFARDTQYF.

The J gene is TRBJ1-5, the V gene TRBV7-2, with 10 bases fitting TRBD1. Germline CDR1 is SGHTA and CDR2 is FQGNSA. This CDR3 region has 15 residues. V dropped 5 bases and J dropped 11; count of bases not matched to a gene: 12. Written as DNA, the CDR3 is TGTGCCAGCAGCCTCGACAGGGGGCGCCGGGAAGCCCAGCATTTT. Translation gives CASSLDRGRREAQHF. The whole variable domain, remainder taken from reference TRBV7-2 and TRBJ1-5, is GAGVSQSPSNKVTEKGKDVELRCDPISGHTALYWYRQSLGQGLEFLIYFQGNSAPDKSGLPSDRFSAERTGGSVSTLTIQRTQQEDSAVYLCASSLDRGRREAQHFGDGTRLSIL.

This chain links TRBV28 with TRBJ2-7; 8 bases are a match to TRBD1. V gave up 5 bases and J gave up 6 bases; unmatched junction bases: 9. This CDR3 contains 14 residues. From germline, CDR1 is MDHEN and CDR2 SYDVKM. In nucleotides, the CDR3 is TGTGCCAGCAGTATCTCGACAGGGGCTCTCGAGCAGTACTTC. It yields the protein CASSISTGALEQYF.

A note on this clone: Within the sample, other DNA sequences also encode this same CDR3. This chain links TRBV15 with TRBJ2-1, with TRBD2 matching 12 bases. With V trimmed by 8 bases and J by 5 bases, 1 base remained unmatched. CDR3 length: 13 amino acids. CDR1 and CDR2 from the germline V gene are LNHNV and YYDKDF (reference sequence). CDR3 DNA sequence: TGTGCCACCCGACTAGCGGGGGACAATGAGCAGTTCTTC. Translation: CATRLAGDNEQFF.

Note on this clone: One end of the junction is discordant with germline, which a read error may explain. CDR3: CASRTGAPGTNF. The CDR3, as DNA: TGTGCCAGCAGGACCGGGGCCCCGGGGACGAATTTT. This sequence joins TRBV7-2 and TRBJ2-3, with D perhaps assigned TRBD1 or TRBD2 (5 bases each). Germline assignment: CDR1 SGHTA and CDR2 FQGNSA. The CDR3 sequence is 12 residues long.

The chain has TRBV29-1 and TRBJ1-4, with D uncertain. CDR1 and CDR2 from the germline V gene are SQVTM and ANQGSEA. CDR3 size: 10 residues. V lost 7 bases and J 8 bases, leaving 8 bases between the germline ends. CDR3 sequence (DNA): TGCAGCGCCGTGGGCGAAAAACTGTTTTTT. Protein product: CSAVGEKLFF.